The T cell receptor beta chain described here comes from a study of cytomegalovirus exposure and HLA in healthy donors. General study findings and limits: A few CMV-associated chains proved CMV antigen-specific in vitro. The tendency of first-cohort TCR clusters to co-occur in the 100 to 150 validation repertoires was identified by a subsequent analysis.

Using immunoSEQ multiplex PCR, the repertoire was profiled, and TCRdb retains in-frame clones only, with some absent. This table holds about 180,000 clones, roughly 85% found once. Points on this clone: Antigen specificity is unknown.

The CDR3 covers 14 residues. Trimming removed 4 bases from V and 5 bases from J, with 14 bases in between. Germline CDR1 SGHNT, CDR2 YYREEE (reference sequence). Source material: PBMCs. The chain recombines TRBV5-4 with TRBJ2-3; D might be TRBD2 (6 bases). The sequence was collected from a man aged 18 to 35 in good health and CMV-seropositive. The CDR3 bases are TGTGCCAGCAGCGAGACTAGGTCGGGAGATACGCAGTATTTT. This translates into CASSETRSGDTQYF.